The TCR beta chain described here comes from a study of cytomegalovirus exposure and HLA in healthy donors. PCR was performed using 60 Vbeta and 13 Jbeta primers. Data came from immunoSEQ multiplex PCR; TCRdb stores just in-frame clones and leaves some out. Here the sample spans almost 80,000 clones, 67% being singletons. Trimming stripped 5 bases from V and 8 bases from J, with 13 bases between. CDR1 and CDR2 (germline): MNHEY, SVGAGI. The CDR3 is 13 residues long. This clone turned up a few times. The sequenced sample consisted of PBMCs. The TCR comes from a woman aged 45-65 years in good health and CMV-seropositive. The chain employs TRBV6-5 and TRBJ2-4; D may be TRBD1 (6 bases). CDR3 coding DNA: TGTGCCAGCAGTAAGGACAGATTAGACATTCAGTACTTC. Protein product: CASSKDRLDIQYF.